This TCR beta chain emerged from a study of blood T cell repertoires in COVID-19 (dated by TCRdb to 2019 to 2021). For context, the study as a whole: The collaborator samples originated in the United States, Italy and Spain and spanned the acute and convalescent phases of COVID-19. The material from the prospective study consisted of cDNA or gDNA derived from T cells, B-cell-depleted T cells, or PBMCs. Deeply sampled blood TCRbeta repertoires from subjects exposed to, actively infected with, or recovered from COVID-19 were included in the dataset. The repertoires were released in a freely available public database meant as a resource for research on the immune response to SARS-CoV-2. The samples were drawn from two sources: the first 160 participants of the ongoing ImmuneRACE study, and 1,200 or so subjects contributed by 6 global collaborators. A de-identified subject ID, COVID-19 status, age in years and sex were almost always included in the sample metadata. HLA class I and class II types, where available, came from metadata supplied by the sample provider rather than from assay-based typing. Study-wide findings and limitations: The quantity of clinical and demographic metadata differed by source and by participant and was supplied without curation.

The collaborating institutions used their own protocols to collect whole blood in K2EDTA tubes. Collaborator samples were shipped for TCRbeta analysis as frozen whole blood, isolated PBMCs, or DNA extracted from either sample type. The CDR3 has 15 amino acids, counting the end cysteine and phenylalanine. Only the CDR3 part of the read is kept: 45 bases, read in frame from the first base. Trimming takes 6 bases off V and 7 bases off J; junction bases not matched to a gene: 11. CDR1 and CDR2 are drawn from the germline V gene: MDHEN, SYDVKM. On this clone: This clone's antigen is unknown. The input lacks base qualities; no much larger clone sits a single base away.

The immunoSEQ Assay, a bias-controlled multiplex PCR, was used to amplify TCRbeta CDR3 regions from genomic DNA. The study's processing was this. The number of nucleated cells in each sample was estimated by amplification of reference gene primers within the assay. To quantify the absolute abundance of each unique TCRbeta CDR3 rearrangement, sequence reads were collapsed and filtered. For each sample, productive Simpson clonality was calculated as the square root of Simpson's diversity index over productive rearrangements. Imported from immuneACCESS, the table was reduced by TCRdb to in-frame sequences with V and J called. These copies leave out some clones; in studies compared against another copy, an unresolved V gene accounts for under half, and the cause of the remainder is not known. The DNA was the basis for D and trimming; V, J and clone size are from that table. This sample is represented by over 200,000 clones; around 86% of them were singletons. The top ten hold approximately 5% of the sample.

Recombination joined TRBV28 with TRBJ1-2; 10 middle bases align to TRBD1. Sequenced: peripheral blood. The TCR sequence derives from a human donor in a cohort sampled during active COVID-19. CDR3 loop: CASSTGTGAPGGYTF. The base sequence is TGTGCCAGCAGCACCGGGACAGGGGCCCCGGGTGGCTACACCTTC.